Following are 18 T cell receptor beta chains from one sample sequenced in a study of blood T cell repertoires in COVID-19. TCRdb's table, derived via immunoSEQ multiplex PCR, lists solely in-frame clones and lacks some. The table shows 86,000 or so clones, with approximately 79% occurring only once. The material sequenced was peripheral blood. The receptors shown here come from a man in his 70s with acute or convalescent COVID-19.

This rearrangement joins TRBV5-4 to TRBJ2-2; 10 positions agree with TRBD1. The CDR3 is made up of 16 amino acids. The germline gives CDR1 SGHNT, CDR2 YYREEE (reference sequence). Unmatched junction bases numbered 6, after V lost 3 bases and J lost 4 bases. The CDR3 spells CASSSDRGLGTGELFF. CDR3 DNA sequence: TGTGCCAGCAGCTCCGACAGGGGGCTTGGCACCGGGGAGCTGTTTTTT.

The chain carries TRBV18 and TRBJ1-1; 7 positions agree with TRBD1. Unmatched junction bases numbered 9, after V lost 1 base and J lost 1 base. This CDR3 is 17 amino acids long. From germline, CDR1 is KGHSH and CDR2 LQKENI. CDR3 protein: CASSPRGVGGANTEAFF. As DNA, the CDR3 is TGTGCCAGCTCACCACGGGGGGTAGGGGGCGCGAACACTGAAGCTTTCTTT.

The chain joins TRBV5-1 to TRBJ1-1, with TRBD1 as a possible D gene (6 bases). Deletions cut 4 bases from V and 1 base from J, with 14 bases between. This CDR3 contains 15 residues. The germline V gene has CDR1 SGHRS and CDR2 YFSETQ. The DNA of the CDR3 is TGCGCCAGCAGCCCGGTGACAGGAGAGAACACTGAAGCTTTCTTT. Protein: CASSPVTGENTEAFF.

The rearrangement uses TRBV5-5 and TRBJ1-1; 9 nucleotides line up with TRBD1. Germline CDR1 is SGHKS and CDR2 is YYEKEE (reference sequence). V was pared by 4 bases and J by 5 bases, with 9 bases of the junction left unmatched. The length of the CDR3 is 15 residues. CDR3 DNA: TGTGCCAGCAGCGGAAACAGGGGGCGCGGAACTGAAGCTTTCTTT. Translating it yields CASSGNRGRGTEAFF.

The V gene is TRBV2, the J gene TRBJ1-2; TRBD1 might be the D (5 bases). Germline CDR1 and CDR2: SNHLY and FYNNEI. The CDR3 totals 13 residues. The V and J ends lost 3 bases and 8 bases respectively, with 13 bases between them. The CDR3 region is CASSESPGWGYTF. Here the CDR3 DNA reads TGTGCCAGCAGTGAGAGCCCAGGGTGGGGCTACACCTTC.

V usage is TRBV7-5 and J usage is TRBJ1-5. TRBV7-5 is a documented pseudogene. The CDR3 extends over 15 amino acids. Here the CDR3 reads CVRSAPGYSNQPQHF. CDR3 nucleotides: TGTGTCAGAAGCGCACCCGGGTATAGCAATCAGCCCCAGCATTTT.

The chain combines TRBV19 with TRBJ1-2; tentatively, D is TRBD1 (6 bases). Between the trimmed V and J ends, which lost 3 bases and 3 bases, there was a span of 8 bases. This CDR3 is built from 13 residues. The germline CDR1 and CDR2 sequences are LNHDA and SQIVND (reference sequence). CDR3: CASSIKGDYGYTF. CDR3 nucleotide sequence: TGTGCCAGTAGTATTAAGGGGGACTATGGCTACACCTTC. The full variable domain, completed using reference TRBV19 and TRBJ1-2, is DGGITQSPKYLFRKEGQNVTLSCEQNLNHDAMYWYRQDPGQGLRLIYYSQIVNDFQKGDIAEGYSVSREKKESFPLTVTSAQKNPTAFYLCASSIKGDYGYTFGSGTRLTVV.

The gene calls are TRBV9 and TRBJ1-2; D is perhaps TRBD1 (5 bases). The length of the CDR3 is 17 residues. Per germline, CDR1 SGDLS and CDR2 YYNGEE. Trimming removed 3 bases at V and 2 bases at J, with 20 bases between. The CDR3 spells CASSDRDAGLVNYGYTF. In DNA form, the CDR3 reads TGTGCCAGCAGCGACCGGGACGCGGGACTAGTAAACTATGGCTACACCTTC.

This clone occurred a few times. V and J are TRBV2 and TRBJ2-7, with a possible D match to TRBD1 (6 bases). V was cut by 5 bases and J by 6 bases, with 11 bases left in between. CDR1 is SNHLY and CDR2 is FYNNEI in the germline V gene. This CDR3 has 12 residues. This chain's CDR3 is CASSSQGFEQYV. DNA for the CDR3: TGTGCCAGCAGTTCCCAGGGGTTCGAGCAGTACGTC.

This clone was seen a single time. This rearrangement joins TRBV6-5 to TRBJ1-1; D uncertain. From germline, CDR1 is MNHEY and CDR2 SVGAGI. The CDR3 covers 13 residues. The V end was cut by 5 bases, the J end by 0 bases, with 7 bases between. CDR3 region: CASSRGLNTEAFF. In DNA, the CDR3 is TGTGCCAGCAGTCGAGGGTTGAACACTGAAGCTTTCTTT.

The CDR3 here is CASSVGQENSPLHF. CDR3 in DNA: TGTGCCAGCAGCGTGGGACAGGAGAATTCACCCCTCCACTTT. The chain uses TRBV5-4 and TRBJ1-6; 8 bases are shared with TRBD1. This CDR3 has 14 residues. Losses at the gene ends were 4 bases for V and 7 bases for J; bases not matched to a gene: 4. CDR1 and CDR2 (germline): SGHNT, YYREEE (reference sequence).

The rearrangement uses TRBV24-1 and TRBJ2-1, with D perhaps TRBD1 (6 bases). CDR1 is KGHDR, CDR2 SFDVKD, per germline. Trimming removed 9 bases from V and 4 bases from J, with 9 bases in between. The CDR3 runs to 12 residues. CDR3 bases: TGTGCCACCGGCGACAGGTACAATGAGCAGTTCTTC. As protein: CATGDRYNEQFF.

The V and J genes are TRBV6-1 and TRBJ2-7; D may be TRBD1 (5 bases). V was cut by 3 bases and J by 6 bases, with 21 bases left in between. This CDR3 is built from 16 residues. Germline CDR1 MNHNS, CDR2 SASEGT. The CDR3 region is CASSDLLGLLSPEQYV. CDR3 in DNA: TGTGCCAGCAGTGATCTCCTGGGGCTCCTTAGCCCCGAGCAGTACGTC.

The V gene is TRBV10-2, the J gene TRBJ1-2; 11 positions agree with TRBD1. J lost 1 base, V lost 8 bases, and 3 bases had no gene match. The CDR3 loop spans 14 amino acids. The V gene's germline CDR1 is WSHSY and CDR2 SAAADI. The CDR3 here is CASSGTGGNYGYTF. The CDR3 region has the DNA TGCGCCAGCTCCGGGACAGGGGGTAACTATGGCTACACCTTC.

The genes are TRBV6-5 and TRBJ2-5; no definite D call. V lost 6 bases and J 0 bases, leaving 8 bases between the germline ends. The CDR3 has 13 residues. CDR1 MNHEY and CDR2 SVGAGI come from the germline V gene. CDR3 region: CASRRSHQETQYF. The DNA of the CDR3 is TGTGCCAGCAGGAGGTCCCACCAAGAGACCCAGTACTTC.

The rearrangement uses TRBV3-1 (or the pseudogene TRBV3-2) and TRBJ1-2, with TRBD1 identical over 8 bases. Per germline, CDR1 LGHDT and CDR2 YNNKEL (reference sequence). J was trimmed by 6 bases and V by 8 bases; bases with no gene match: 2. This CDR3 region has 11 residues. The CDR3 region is CASWTGNGYTF. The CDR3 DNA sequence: TGTGCCAGCTGGACAGGGAATGGCTACACCTTC.

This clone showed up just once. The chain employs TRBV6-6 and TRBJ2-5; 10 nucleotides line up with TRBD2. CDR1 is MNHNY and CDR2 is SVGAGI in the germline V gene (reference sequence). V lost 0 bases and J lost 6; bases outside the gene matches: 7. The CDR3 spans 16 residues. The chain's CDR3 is CASSYSGSGGQKTQYF. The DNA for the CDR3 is TGTGCCAGCAGTTACTCCGGTAGCGGGGGGCAAAAGACCCAGTACTTC.

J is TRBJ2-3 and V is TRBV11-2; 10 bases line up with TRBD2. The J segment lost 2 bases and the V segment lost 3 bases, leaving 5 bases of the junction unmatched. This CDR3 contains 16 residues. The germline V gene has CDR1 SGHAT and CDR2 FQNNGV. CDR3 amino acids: CASSFNSGGATDTQYF. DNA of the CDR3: TGTGCCAGCAGCTTTAACAGCGGGGGGGCCACAGATACGCAGTATTTT.